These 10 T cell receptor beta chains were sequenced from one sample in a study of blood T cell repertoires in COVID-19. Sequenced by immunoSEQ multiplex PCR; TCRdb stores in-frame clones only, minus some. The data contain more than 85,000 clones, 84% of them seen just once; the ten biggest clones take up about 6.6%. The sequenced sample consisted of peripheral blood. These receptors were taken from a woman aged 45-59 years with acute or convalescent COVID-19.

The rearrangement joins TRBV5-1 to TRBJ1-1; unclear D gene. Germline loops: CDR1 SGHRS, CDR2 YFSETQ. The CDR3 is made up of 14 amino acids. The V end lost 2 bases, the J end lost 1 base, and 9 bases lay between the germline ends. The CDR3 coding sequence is TGCGCCAGCAGCTTCTCCTCGGGGAACACTGAAGCTTTCTTT. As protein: CASSFSSGNTEAFF. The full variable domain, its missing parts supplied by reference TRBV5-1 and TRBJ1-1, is KAGVTQTPRYLIKTRGQQVTLSCSPISGHRSVSWYQQTPGQGLQFLFEYFSETQRNKGNFPGRFSGRQFSNSRSEMNVSTLELGDSALYLCASSFSSGNTEAFFGQGTRLTVV.

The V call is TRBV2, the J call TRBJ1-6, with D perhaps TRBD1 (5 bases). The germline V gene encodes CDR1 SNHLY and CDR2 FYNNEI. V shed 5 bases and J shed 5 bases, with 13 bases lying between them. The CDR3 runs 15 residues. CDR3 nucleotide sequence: TGTGCCAGCAGTCCCCAGGGTCTTAATAATTCACCCCTCCACTTT. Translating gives CASSPQGLNNSPLHF.

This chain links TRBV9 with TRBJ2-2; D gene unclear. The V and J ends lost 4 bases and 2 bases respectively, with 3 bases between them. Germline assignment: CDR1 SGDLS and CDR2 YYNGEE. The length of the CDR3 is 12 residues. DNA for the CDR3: TGTGCCAGCAGCCTCAACACCGGGGAGCTGTTTTTT. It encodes CASSLNTGELFF.

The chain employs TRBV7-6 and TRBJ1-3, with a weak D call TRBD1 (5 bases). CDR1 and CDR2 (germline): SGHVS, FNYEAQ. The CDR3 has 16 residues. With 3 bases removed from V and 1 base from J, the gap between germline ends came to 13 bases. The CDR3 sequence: CASSLRTIGSGNTIYF. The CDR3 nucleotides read TGTGCCAGCAGCTTGAGGACAATCGGGTCTGGAAACACCATATATTTT.

Written as DNA, the CDR3 is TGTGCCAGCAGTTCAGTTTACAATGAGCAGTTCTTC. Its protein is CASSSVYNEQFF. The chain links TRBV28 to TRBJ2-1; D call uncertain. Germline assignment: CDR1 MDHEN and CDR2 SYDVKM. Trimming took off 4 bases at V and 4 bases at J, with 5 bases between the two ends. CDR3 length: 12 residues.

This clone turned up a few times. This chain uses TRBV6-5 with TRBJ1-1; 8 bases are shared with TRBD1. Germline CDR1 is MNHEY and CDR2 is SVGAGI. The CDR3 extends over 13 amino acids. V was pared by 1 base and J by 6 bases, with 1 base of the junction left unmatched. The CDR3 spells CASSYLTGAEAFF. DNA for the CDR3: TGTGCCAGCAGTTACTTGACAGGGGCTGAAGCTTTCTTT.

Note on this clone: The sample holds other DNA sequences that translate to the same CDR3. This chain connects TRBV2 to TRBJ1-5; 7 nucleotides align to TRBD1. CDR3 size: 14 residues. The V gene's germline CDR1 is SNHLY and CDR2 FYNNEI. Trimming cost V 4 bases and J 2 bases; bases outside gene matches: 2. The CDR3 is CASSGQGGNQPQHF. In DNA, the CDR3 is TGTGCCAGCAGTGGACAGGGAGGCAATCAGCCCCAGCATTTT.

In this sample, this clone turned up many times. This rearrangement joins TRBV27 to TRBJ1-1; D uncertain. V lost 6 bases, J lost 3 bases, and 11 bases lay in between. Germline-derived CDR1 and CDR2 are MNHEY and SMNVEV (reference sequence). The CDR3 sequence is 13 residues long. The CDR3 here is CASRRGIYTEAFF. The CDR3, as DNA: TGTGCCAGCAGGCGAGGAATTTACACTGAAGCTTTCTTT.

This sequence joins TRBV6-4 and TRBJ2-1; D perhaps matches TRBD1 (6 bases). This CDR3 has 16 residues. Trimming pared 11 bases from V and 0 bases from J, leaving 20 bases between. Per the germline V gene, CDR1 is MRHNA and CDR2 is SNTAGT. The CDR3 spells CASGANSGVSYNEQFF. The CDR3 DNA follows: TGTGCCTCAGGGGCCAACAGCGGCGTCTCCTACAATGAGCAGTTCTTC.

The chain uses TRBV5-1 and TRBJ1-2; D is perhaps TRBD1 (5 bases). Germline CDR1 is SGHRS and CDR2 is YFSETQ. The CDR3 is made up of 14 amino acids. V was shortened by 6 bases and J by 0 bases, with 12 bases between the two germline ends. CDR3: CASTWAGTNYGYTF. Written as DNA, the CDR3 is TGCGCCAGCACATGGGCAGGGACTAACTATGGCTACACCTTC. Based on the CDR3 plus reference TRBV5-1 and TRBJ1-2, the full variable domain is KAGVTQTPRYLIKTRGQQVTLSCSPISGHRSVSWYQQTPGQGLQFLFEYFSETQRNKGNFPGRFSGRQFSNSRSEMNVSTLELGDSALYLCASTWAGTNYGYTFGSGTRLTVV.